The 10 T cell receptor beta chains in this list originate from one sample, sequenced in a study of cytomegalovirus exposure and HLA in healthy donors. Primers included in the PCR were 60 Vbeta and 13 Jbeta primers. The protocol was immunoSEQ multiplex PCR, while the TCRdb copy is restricted to in-frame clones and leaves out a portion. Seen here are about 160,000 clones, roughly 84% observed once, and the top ten hold less than 0.4%. Source material: PBMCs. All receptors come from a boy younger than 10 in good health and CMV-seronegative.

DNA for the CDR3: TGCGCCAGCAGCCCCGGGGACAGGGTGCGTAATTCACCCCTCCACTTT. This encodes CASSPGDRVRNSPLHF. V and J are TRBV5-1 and TRBJ1-6; 9 positions match TRBD1. With V trimmed by 4 bases and J by 6 bases, 8 bases remained unmatched. This CDR3 comprises 16 residues. CDR1 and CDR2 from the germline V gene are SGHRS and YFSETQ. Variable domain in full (rest from reference TRBV5-1 and TRBJ1-6): KAGVTQTPRYLIKTRGQQVTLSCSPISGHRSVSWYQQTPGQGLQFLFEYFSETQRNKGNFPGRFSGRQFSNSRSEMNVSTLELGDSALYLCASSPGDRVRNSPLHFGNGTRLTVT.

The chain is built from TRBV4-1 and TRBJ2-1; 12 positions agree with TRBD2. V was pared by 4 bases and J by 8 bases, with 12 bases of the junction left unmatched. This CDR3 is 17 amino acids long. CDR1 MGHRA and CDR2 YSYEKL come from the germline V gene. The CDR3 sequence: CASSPSMLAGGGHEQFF. The DNA for the CDR3 is TGCGCCAGCAGCCCCTCTATGCTAGCGGGAGGGGGCCATGAGCAGTTCTTC.

This rearrangement joins TRBV19 to TRBJ1-6, with 9 nucleotides matching TRBD1. The germline V gene encodes CDR1 LNHDA and CDR2 SQIVND (reference sequence). The CDR3 is made up of 14 amino acids. V shed 7 bases, J shed 8 bases, and the junction held 6 bases outside the gene matches. The chain's CDR3 is CASNDRTGDSPLHF. DNA of the CDR3: TGTGCCAGTAACGATCGGACAGGGGATTCACCCCTCCACTTT.

The chain employs TRBV30 and TRBJ2-5; weak D call: TRBD2 (8 bases). CDR1 and CDR2 (germline): GTSNPN, SVGIG (reference sequence). The CDR3 sequence is 13 residues long. The V and J ends lost 5 bases and 5 bases respectively, with 15 bases between them. In DNA, the CDR3 is TGTGCCTGGGGGACTAGGGGGCAGGAGACCCAGTACTTC. Translated, it gives CAWGTRGQETQYF. Based on the CDR3 plus reference TRBV30 and TRBJ2-5, the full variable domain is SQTIHQWPATLVQPVGSPLSLECTVEGTSNPNLYWYRQAAGRGLQLLFYSVGIGQISSEVPQNLSASRPQDRQFILSSKKLLLSDSGFYLCAWGTRGQETQYFGPGTRLLVL.

The chain uses TRBV6-5 and TRBJ1-2; TRBD1 might be the D (6 bases). CDR3 length: 15 residues. Germline assignment: CDR1 MNHEY and CDR2 SVGAGI. V lost 8 bases, J lost 0 bases, and 16 bases lay in between. Here the CDR3 DNA reads TGTGCCAGCCGACACCAGACAGGAGCTAACTATGGCTACACCTTC. Its protein is CASRHQTGANYGYTF.

This rearrangement joins TRBV6-6 to TRBJ2-5; TRBD2 aligns across 7 bases. Judging by the DNA end, TRBJ2-7 fits better; the J call may be wrong. Germline V lookup: CDR1 MNHNY, CDR2 SVGAGI (reference sequence). The CDR3 runs 13 residues. The CDR3 is CASGEGRTYEQYF. For the CDR3, the DNA is TGTGCCAGCGGGGAGGGGCGAACCTACGAGCAGTACTTC.

The chain links TRBV6-1 to TRBJ2-7; the D gene is possibly TRBD2 (6 bases). V lost 9 bases and J lost 5, with 17 bases in between. Germline V lookup: CDR1 MNHNS, CDR2 SASEGT. The CDR3 has 13 residues. CDR3 sequence: CASSIREINEQYF. CDR3 nucleotide sequence: TGTGCCAGTTCTATCCGGGAGATCAACGAGCAGTACTTC.

The chain is built from TRBV5-1 and TRBJ2-7; unclear D gene. The CDR3 extends over 16 amino acids. The V end was cut by 3 bases, the J end by 1 base, with 17 bases between. From germline, CDR1 is SGHRS and CDR2 YFSETQ. The CDR3: CASSSTRPVLSYEQYF. The CDR3 nucleotides read TGCGCCAGCAGCTCTACCCGTCCCGTCTTATCCTACGAGCAGTACTTC.

The V gene is TRBV5-1, the J gene TRBJ2-2, with 9 positions matching TRBD2. The CDR3 runs to 15 residues. CDR1 is SGHRS, CDR2 YFSETQ, per germline. The V gene end was trimmed by 0 bases and the J gene end by 3 bases; junction bases not matched to a gene: 0. The CDR3 loop is CASSLGTSDTGELFF. CDR3 DNA sequence: TGCGCCAGCAGCTTGGGGACTAGCGACACCGGGGAGCTGTTTTTT.

A single count supports this clone. This chain joins TRBV7-9 and TRBJ1-5; the D gene is possibly TRBD1 (5 bases). The CDR3 covers 15 residues. CDR1 and CDR2 (germline): SEHNR, FQNEAQ (reference sequence). Trimming took 2 bases from V and 4 from J, leaving 12 bases between them. This CDR3 reads CASSLSGRTNQPQHF. DNA of the CDR3: TGTGCCAGCAGCTTATCAGGCAGGACAAATCAGCCCCAGCATTTT.